The present TCR beta chain was sequenced within a study of blood T cell repertoires in COVID-19. As for the study in general: Sites in the United States, Italy and Spain provided acute and convalescent COVID-19 samples. The analysed material was cDNA or gDNA that came from T cells, B-cell-depleted T cells, or PBMCs.

Original processing notes: Reference gene primer amplification in the assay estimated nucleated cell counts. Clones were read by immunoSEQ multiplex PCR, and TCRdb kept only the in-frame ones, dropping some. V, J and clone size were drawn from that table, and D and trimming were deduced from the DNA. The table has approximately 52,000 clones, roughly 87% seen once. The V and J ends lost 6 bases and 4 bases respectively, with 12 bases between them. The CDR3 length is 13 residues. Germline CDR1 LNHDA, CDR2 SQIVND (reference sequence). Sequencing was carried out using peripheral blood. This chain connects TRBV19 to TRBJ2-5; tentatively, D is TRBD2 (5 bases). The source of this sequence is a human donor in a cohort sampled during active COVID-19. CDR3 coding DNA: TGTGCCAGTAGCTCGTCTCGGGGAGAGACCCAGTACTTC. This encodes CASSSSRGETQYF.